There are a few counts of the clone carrying this TCR beta chain. Its antigen is not known. Germline V CDR1 and CDR2: KGHSH, LQKENI. The CDR3 runs to 15 residues. V trimming: 6 bases; J trimming: 7 bases; junction bases outside the gene matches: 9. Both 60 Vbeta primers and 13 Jbeta primers went into the PCR. Clones were sequenced by immunoSEQ multiplex PCR, and TCRdb holds only the in-frame ones, with some missing. The data show around 140,000 clones, almost 85% seen once. This sample is part of a study of cytomegalovirus exposure and HLA in healthy donors. Regarding the study as a whole: Certain sequence variants were highly shared and formed a cluster, and this cluster was likely a sequencing artifact. Specific recognition of CMV antigens was confirmed in vitro for a few chains (all CMV-associated).

The chain combines TRBV18 with TRBJ1-6; 7 bases fit TRBD1. The clonotype originates from a man aged 25 to 40 in good health and CMV-seropositive. Specimen: PBMCs. The DNA for the CDR3 is TGTGCCAGCTCCTTCGGGACAGAAGTAAATTCACCCCTCCACTTT. This sequence encodes CASSFGTEVNSPLHF. The variable domain in full, with the rest retrieved from reference TRBV18 and TRBJ1-6, is NAGVMQNPRHLVRRRGQEARLRCSPMKGHSHVYWYRQLPEEGLKFMVYLQKENIIDESGMPKERFSAEFPKEGPSILRIQQVVRGDSAAYFCASSFGTEVNSPLHFGNGTRLTVT.